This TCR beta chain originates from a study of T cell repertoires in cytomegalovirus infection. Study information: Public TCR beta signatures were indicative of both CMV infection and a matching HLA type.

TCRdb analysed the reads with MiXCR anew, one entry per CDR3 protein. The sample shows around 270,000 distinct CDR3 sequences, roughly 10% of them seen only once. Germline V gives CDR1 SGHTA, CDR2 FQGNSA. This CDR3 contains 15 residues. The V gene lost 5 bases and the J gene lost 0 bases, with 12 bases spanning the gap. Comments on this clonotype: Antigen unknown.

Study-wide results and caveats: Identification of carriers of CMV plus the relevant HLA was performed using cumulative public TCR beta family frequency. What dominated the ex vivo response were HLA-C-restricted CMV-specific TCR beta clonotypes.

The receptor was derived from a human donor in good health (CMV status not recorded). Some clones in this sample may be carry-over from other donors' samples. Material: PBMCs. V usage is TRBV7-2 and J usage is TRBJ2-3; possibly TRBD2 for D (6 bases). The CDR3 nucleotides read TGTGCCAGCAGCCGACCGGGACTCAGCACAGATACGCAGTATTTT. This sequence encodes CASSRPGLSTDTQYF.